Detailed here is one T cell receptor beta chain. Its antigen is not identified. Germline V lookup: CDR1 MNHEY, CDR2 SVGAGI. This CDR3 has 13 residues. Trimming cost V 2 bases and J 2 bases, with 6 bases left between them. This PCR relied on a set of 60 Vbeta primers and 13 Jbeta primers. The data were produced by immunoSEQ multiplex PCR, yet TCRdb's version contains in-frame clones alone and is incomplete. The data hold 59,000 or so clones, with over 60% observed a single time. The data derive from a study of cytomegalovirus exposure and HLA in healthy donors. Points from the study as a whole: A later analysis reportedly found fewer N-insertions in an Asian-associated ancestry cluster than the roughly 670-donor mean. Sequencing depth roughly uniform across donors was assumed in presence/absence analyses. Data from an earlier analysis indicated that most TCR beta V segments were productive either about 87% or about 30% of the time. It was likely that a cluster of highly shared sequence variants was a sequencing artifact.

The V gene is TRBV6-5, the J gene TRBJ2-5; D uncertain. Sequenced: PBMCs. The receptor comes from a man aged 25 to 45 in good health and CMV-seropositive. The CDR3 region is CASSYLFQETQYF. DNA for the CDR3: TGTGCCAGCAGTTACCTCTTTCAAGAGACCCAGTACTTC.